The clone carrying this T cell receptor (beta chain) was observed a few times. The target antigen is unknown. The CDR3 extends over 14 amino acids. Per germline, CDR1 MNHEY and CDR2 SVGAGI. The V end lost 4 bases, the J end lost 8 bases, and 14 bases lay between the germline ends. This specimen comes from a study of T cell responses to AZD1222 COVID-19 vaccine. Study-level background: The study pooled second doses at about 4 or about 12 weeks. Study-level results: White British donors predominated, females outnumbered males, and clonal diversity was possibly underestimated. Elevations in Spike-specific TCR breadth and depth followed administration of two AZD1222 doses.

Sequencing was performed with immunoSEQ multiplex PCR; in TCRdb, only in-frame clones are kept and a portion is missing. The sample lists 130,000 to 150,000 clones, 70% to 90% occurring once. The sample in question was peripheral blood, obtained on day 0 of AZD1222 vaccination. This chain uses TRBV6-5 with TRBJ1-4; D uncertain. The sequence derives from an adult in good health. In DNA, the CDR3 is TGTGCCAGCAGTTCGAGGACTCGGGGAGAAAAACTGTTTTTT. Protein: CASSSRTRGEKLFF.